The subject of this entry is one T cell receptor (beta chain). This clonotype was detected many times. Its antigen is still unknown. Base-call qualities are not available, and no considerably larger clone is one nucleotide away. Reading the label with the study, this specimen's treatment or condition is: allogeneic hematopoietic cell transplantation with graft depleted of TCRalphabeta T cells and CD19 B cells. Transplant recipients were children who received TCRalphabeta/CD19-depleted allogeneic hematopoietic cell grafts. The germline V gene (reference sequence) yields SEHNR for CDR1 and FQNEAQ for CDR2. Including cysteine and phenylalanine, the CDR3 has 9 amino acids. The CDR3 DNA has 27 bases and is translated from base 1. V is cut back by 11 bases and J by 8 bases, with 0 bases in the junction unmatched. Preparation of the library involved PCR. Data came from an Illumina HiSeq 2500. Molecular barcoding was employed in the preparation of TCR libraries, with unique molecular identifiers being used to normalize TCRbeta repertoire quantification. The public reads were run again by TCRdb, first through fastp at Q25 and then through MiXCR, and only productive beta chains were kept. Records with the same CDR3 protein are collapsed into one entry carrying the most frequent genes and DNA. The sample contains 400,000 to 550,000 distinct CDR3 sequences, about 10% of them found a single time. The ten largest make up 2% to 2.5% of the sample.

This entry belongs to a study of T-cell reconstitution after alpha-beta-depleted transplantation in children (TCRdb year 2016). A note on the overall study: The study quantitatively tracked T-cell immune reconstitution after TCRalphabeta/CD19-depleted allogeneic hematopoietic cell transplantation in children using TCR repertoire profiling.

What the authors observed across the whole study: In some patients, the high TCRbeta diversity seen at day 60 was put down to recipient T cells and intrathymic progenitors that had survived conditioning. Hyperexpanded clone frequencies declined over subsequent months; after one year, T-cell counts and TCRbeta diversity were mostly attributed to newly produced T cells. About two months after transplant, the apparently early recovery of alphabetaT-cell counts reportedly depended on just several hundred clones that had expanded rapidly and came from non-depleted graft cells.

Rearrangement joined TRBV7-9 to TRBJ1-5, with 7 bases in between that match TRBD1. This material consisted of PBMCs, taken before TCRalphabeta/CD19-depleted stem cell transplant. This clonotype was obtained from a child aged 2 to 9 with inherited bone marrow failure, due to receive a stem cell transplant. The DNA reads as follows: TGTGCCGGGACAGAGCCCCAGCATTTT. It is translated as CAGTEPQHF.